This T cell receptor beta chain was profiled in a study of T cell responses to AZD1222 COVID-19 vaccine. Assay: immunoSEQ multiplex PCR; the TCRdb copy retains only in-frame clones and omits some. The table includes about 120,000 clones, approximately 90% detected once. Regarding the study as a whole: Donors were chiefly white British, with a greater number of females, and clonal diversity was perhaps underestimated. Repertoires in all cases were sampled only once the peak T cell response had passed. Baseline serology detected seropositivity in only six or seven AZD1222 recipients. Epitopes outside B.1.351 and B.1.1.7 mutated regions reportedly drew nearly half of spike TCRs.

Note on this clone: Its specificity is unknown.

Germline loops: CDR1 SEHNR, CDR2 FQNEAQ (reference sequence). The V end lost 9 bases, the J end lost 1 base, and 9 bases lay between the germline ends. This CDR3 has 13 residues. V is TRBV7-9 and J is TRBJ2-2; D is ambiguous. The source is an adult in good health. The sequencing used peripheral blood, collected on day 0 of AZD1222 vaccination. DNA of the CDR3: TGTGCCAGGACGAAGGAGAACACCGGGGAGCTGTTTTTT. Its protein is CARTKENTGELFF.